This T cell receptor beta chain was documented in a study of T cell clonality in common variable immunodeficiency. Study outcomes and limitations: CVID subjects had higher TCRbeta clonality than healthy controls, most marked in about a third. CVID subjects shared fewer TCRbeta clones than healthy controls did. Common variable immunodeficiency TCR beta sequences reportedly had fewer deletions and N-nucleotide insertions. Repertoire-complication correlations in CVID were limited by patient heterogeneity.

The CDR3 contains 17 residues. Germline CDR1 MGHRA, CDR2 YSYEKL. Using immunoSEQ multiplex PCR, the repertoire was profiled, and TCRdb retains in-frame clones only, with some absent. Observed in the sample are around 47,000 clones, none of them singletons. This clone was recorded many times. Its antigen is still unknown. Sequence at one end of the junction differs from germline and may be a read error. Coverage ceases 3 residues before the CDR3 finishes, and the germline J gene fills in the end. This clonotype was sampled from a person aged 18-70 years in good health. The sample comprised peripheral blood mononuclear cells. The chain joins TRBV4-1 to TRBJ2-1; 7 positions agree with TRBD2. The CDR3 is CAGSQALNRDYYNEQFF. The DNA read from the CDR3 is TGCGCCGGCAGCCAAGCTTTAAACCGGGACTACTACAATGAG.